These T cell receptor beta chains were read from a single sample in a study of cytomegalovirus exposure and HLA in healthy donors. Assay: immunoSEQ multiplex PCR; the TCRdb copy retains only in-frame clones and omits some. In the table there are roughly 140,000 clones, 80% of which are singletons. Sample: PBMCs. Receptors were obtained from a man between 40 and 49 years old in good health and CMV-seronegative. Both conserved end residues are part of each CDR3. A D gene is named only where the DNA matches it firmly. The size of a clone is reported for some rows only, either as once, few or many, or as a class for expanded clones.

V gene	J gene	clone size	D gene	CDR3 protein	CDR3 DNA
TRBV11-2	TRBJ1-6	-	TRBD1	CASSLGETGNSPLHF	TGTGCCAGCAGCTTAGGTGAGACAGGGAATTCACCCCTCCACTTT
TRBV6-6	TRBJ1-4	-	-	CATRGNEKLFF	TGTGCCACCCGGGGGAATGAAAAACTGTTTTTT
TRBV2	TRBJ1-2	-	-	CASSGQGLYGYTF	TGTGCCAGCAGTGGGCAGGGCCTCTATGGCTACACCTTC
TRBV10-1	TRBJ2-3	-	TRBD2	CASSSPRAGDTDTQYF	TGCGCCAGCAGCTCACCCCGAGCGGGGGACACAGATACGCAGTATTTT
TRBV2	TRBJ1-2	-	-	CASSPPGHTSYGYTF	TGTGCCAGCAGTCCCCCTGGACATACTTCCTATGGCTACACCTTC
TRBV30	TRBJ1-5	-	-	CAWALDSRNQPQHF	TGTGCCTGGGCTTTGGACAGCCGGAATCAGCCCCAGCATTTT
TRBV14	TRBJ2-7	-	TRBD2	CASSPRGSGSSYEQYF	TGTGCCAGCAGCCCCCGAGGGAGCGGGAGCTCCTACGAGCAGTACTTC
TRBV15	TRBJ1-6	-	TRBD1	CATSGTGRNSPLHF	TGTGCCACCAGCGGGACAGGGAGAAATTCACCCCTCCACTTT
TRBV27	TRBJ2-7	-	-	CASSLQLAYEQYF	TGTGCCAGCAGTTTACAGCTAGCCTACGAGCAGTACTTC
TRBV4-3	TRBJ2-3	-	-	CASSLGGPETDTQYF	TGCGCCAGCAGCCTCGGGGGGCCTGAGACAGATACGCAGTATTTT
TRBV6-5	TRBJ1-1	-	TRBD1	CASSLTGARTFF	TGTGCCAGCAGCTTGACAGGGGCGAGGACTTTCTTT
TRBV5-5	TRBJ1-3	-	TRBD1	CASSTDRGTGNTIYF	TGTGCCAGCAGCACGGACAGGGGGACTGGAAACACCATATATTTT
TRBV6-5	TRBJ1-1	-	-	CASSYSRGGGSEAFF	TGTGCCAGCAGTTACTCGAGAGGGGGTGGCAGTGAAGCTTTCTTT
TRBV5-1	TRBJ2-1	few	TRBD1	CASSRDRGGNNEQFF	TGCGCCAGCAGCCGGGACAGGGGCGGGAACAATGAGCAGTTCTTC
TRBV5-4	TRBJ2-7	-	TRBD1	CASSLGQGLYEQYF	TGTGCCAGCAGCTTGGGACAGGGCTTATACGAGCAGTACTTC
TRBV5-1	TRBJ2-1	-	TRBD1	CASSLDREEQFF	TGCGCCAGCAGCCTAGACAGGGAGGAGCAGTTCTTC
TRBV10-2	TRBJ2-7	-	-	CASSDGRNYEQYF	TGCGCCAGCAGTGATGGCAGGAACTACGAGCAGTACTTC
TRBV4-1	TRBJ2-7	-	TRBD2	CASSQDVAGGLLRAQYF	TGCGCCAGCAGCCAAGATGTCGCGGGGGGCCTTCTACGAGCGCAGTACTTC
TRBV7-8	TRBJ2-5	few	-	CASSLASGETQYF	TGTGCCAGCAGCTTAGCTTCGGGAGAGACCCAGTACTTC